These 18 T cell receptor beta chains originate from one sample sequenced in a study of blood T cell repertoires in COVID-19. Profiled with immunoSEQ multiplex PCR; TCRdb holds only in-frame clones, not every one. Among 86,000 or so clones listed, 91% were seen once. Material for sequencing was peripheral blood. The receptors stem from a woman aged 45-60 years in a cohort sampled during active COVID-19.

V usage is TRBV18 and J usage is TRBJ2-1; 14 bases line up with TRBD2. The germline V gene encodes CDR1 KGHSH and CDR2 LQKENI. The J segment lost 2 bases and the V segment lost 5 bases, leaving 8 bases of the junction unmatched. This CDR3 is built from 18 residues. The CDR3 region is CASSGQTSGRATYNEQFF. CDR3 sequence (DNA): TGTGCCAGCTCAGGACAGACTAGCGGGAGGGCAACCTACAATGAGCAGTTCTTC.

The chain combines TRBV4-2 with TRBJ2-7, with TRBD1 identical over 12 bases. The CDR3 is 15 amino acids. V was clipped by 3 bases and J by 6 bases; unmatched bases: 6. Germline CDR1 and CDR2: LGHNA and YNFKEQ. The CDR3 coding sequence is TGTGCCAGCAGCCAGACGGGACAGGGGGCGACCGAGCAGTACTTC. Residues: CASSQTGQGATEQYF.

The chain carries TRBV11-2 and TRBJ1-6; TRBD1 is a possible D gene (6 bases). The CDR3 extends over 17 amino acids. The V gene's germline CDR1 is SGHAT and CDR2 FQNNGV. V lost 4 bases, J lost 7 bases, and 20 bases lay in between. For the CDR3, the DNA is TGTGCCAGCAGCTCAGAGATCGTGACAGGATGGAATTCACCCCTCCACTTT. The encoded protein is CASSSEIVTGWNSPLHF. The whole variable domain, remainder taken from reference TRBV11-2 and TRBJ1-6, is EAGVAQSPRYKIIEKRQSVAFWCNPISGHATLYWYQQILGQGPKLLIQFQNNGVVDDSQLPKDRFSAERLKGVDSTLKIQPAKLEDSAVYLCASSSEIVTGWNSPLHFGNGTRLTVT.

The rearrangement joins TRBV19 to TRBJ1-1; 9 nucleotides match TRBD1. V gave up 7 bases and J gave up 3 bases; unmatched junction bases: 15. This CDR3 has 17 amino acids. Germline V gene sequence: CDR1 LNHDA, CDR2 SQIVND (reference sequence). In DNA form, the CDR3 reads TGTGCCAGTACTCCATTGGGTTGGGACAGGGTTCACACTGAAGCTTTCTTT. Protein product: CASTPLGWDRVHTEAFF.

This clone was recorded a few times. V usage is TRBV12-3 or TRBV12-4 and J usage is TRBJ1-5; D not resolved. The V end lost 7 bases, the J end lost 5 bases, and 9 bases lay between the germline ends. The CDR3 is 12 residues long. CDR3 DNA sequence: TGTGCCAGCACCCGAGAGGATCAGCCCCAGCATTTT. Protein: CASTREDQPQHF.

The CDR3 sequence: CASSQGAGGGWDIQYF. CDR3 nucleotides: TGTGCCAGCAGCCAAGGAGCGGGAGGGGGATGGGACATTCAGTACTTC. The chain combines TRBV3-1 (or the pseudogene TRBV3-2) with TRBJ2-4; TRBD2 agrees at 10 bases. J lost 8 bases, V lost 1 base, and 8 bases had no gene match. The CDR3 covers 16 residues. CDR1 LGHDT and CDR2 YNNKEL come from the germline V gene (reference sequence).

The gene calls are TRBV4-1 and TRBJ2-5, with D possibly matching TRBD2 (7 bases). In germline, CDR1 is MGHRA, CDR2 YSYEKL. V dropped 3 bases and J dropped 7 bases, with 15 bases sitting between them. This CDR3 region has 14 residues. DNA for the CDR3: TGCGCCAGCAGCCAGCCGGGGGGCGAGGGGACCCAGTACTTC. Amino acids: CASSQPGGEGTQYF.

This clone showed up just once. J is TRBJ1-2 and V is TRBV6-6; D is uncertain. Germline loops: CDR1 MNHNY, CDR2 SVGAGI (reference sequence). The CDR3 runs to 14 residues. V lost 1 base, J lost 0 bases, and 6 bases lay in between. CDR3 sequence: CASSYFSTNYGYTF. The CDR3 DNA reads TGTGCCAGCAGTTACTTCAGTACTAACTATGGCTACACCTTC.

The rearrangement links TRBV11-2 to TRBJ1-1; a possible D gene is TRBD1 (5 bases). Trimming removed 7 bases from V and 3 bases from J, with 12 bases in between. The CDR3 has 13 amino acids. Germline V gives CDR1 SGHAT, CDR2 FQNNGV. The CDR3 DNA follows: TGTGCCAGCAAAACGGGGGACGACACTGAAGCTTTCTTT. Its translation is CASKTGDDTEAFF.

The rearrangement links TRBV4-2 to TRBJ2-1; 9 nucleotides match TRBD1. Germline CDR1 is LGHNA and CDR2 is YNFKEQ. Trimming at V came to 4 bases and at J to 6 bases, leaving 7 bases not matched to a gene. The CDR3 runs 15 residues. The CDR3 sequence: CASSPGTGYINEQFF. CDR3 DNA sequence: TGTGCCAGCAGCCCGGGGACAGGGTATATCAATGAGCAGTTCTTC.

This clone has only one observation. The rearrangement links TRBV5-1 to TRBJ2-7; D possibly corresponds to TRBD1 (5 bases). CDR3 length: 13 residues. Trimming pared 6 bases from V and 1 base from J, leaving 11 bases between. Looked up from germline, CDR1 is SGHRS and CDR2 is YFSETQ. The CDR3 spells CASTRVGSYEQYF. The CDR3 DNA is TGCGCCAGCACCAGGGTAGGGTCCTACGAGCAGTACTTC.

The chain carries TRBV3-1 (or the pseudogene TRBV3-2) and TRBJ1-1; 9 bases are a match to TRBD1. The CDR3 is 14 amino acids. Losses at the gene ends were 4 bases for V and 9 bases for J; bases not matched to a gene: 9. Germline loops: CDR1 LGHDT, CDR2 YNNKEL (reference sequence). For the CDR3, the DNA is TGTGCCAGCAGCCGGGGACAGGGCTCTATCCAAGCTTTCTTT. Translated: CASSRGQGSIQAFF.

The chain combines TRBV28 with TRBJ1-4, with TRBD1 identical over 9 bases. The germline V gene encodes CDR1 MDHEN and CDR2 SYDVKM. The CDR3 extends over 15 amino acids. Trimming took 6 bases from V and 7 from J; bases not matched to a gene: 9. CDR3 nucleotides: TGTGCCAGCAGCACCGGGACAGGGAGTGGTGAAAAACTGTTTTTT. Its translation: CASSTGTGSGEKLFF. The complete variable domain, with remaining parts taken from reference TRBV28 and TRBJ1-4, reads DVKVTQSSRYLVKRTGEKVFLECVQDMDHENMFWYRQDPGLGLRLIYFSYDVKMKEKGDIPEGYSVSREKKERFSLILESASTNQTSMYLCASSTGTGSGEKLFFGSGTQLSVL.

The rearrangement links TRBV5-1 to TRBJ1-1, with 8 bases aligning to TRBD1. Losses at the gene ends were 7 bases for V and 6 bases for J; bases not matched to a gene: 14. Germline CDR1 is SGHRS and CDR2 is YFSETQ. The CDR3 has 15 amino acids. The CDR3 loop reads CASGGQAGESAEAFF. Written as DNA, the CDR3 is TGCGCCAGCGGGGGACAGGCGGGCGAATCAGCTGAAGCTTTCTTT. Combining the CDR3 with reference TRBV5-1 and TRBJ1-1 gives the whole variable domain KAGVTQTPRYLIKTRGQQVTLSCSPISGHRSVSWYQQTPGQGLQFLFEYFSETQRNKGNFPGRFSGRQFSNSRSEMNVSTLELGDSALYLCASGGQAGESAEAFFGQGTRLTVV.

The chain recombines TRBV7-3 with TRBJ1-5; tentative D call: TRBD1 (5 bases). Germline lookup yields CDR1 SGHTA and CDR2 FQGTGA. With 2 bases removed from V and 4 bases from J, the gap between germline ends came to 6 bases. The CDR3 consists of 13 residues. The CDR3 DNA reads as TGTGCCAGCAGCTTAGACAGAAATCAGCCCCAGCATTTT. Amino acid sequence: CASSLDRNQPQHF.

The chain uses TRBV28 and TRBJ1-5; D remains ambiguous. Germline-derived CDR1 and CDR2 are MDHEN and SYDVKM. The CDR3 runs to 14 residues. The germline V and J ends were trimmed by 3 bases and 0 bases, with 6 bases remaining between them. Here the CDR3 DNA reads TGTGCCAGCAGTTTCGGGAATAGCAATCAGCCCCAGCATTTT. Protein sequence: CASSFGNSNQPQHF.

The V gene is TRBV19, the J gene TRBJ1-3; TRBD1 is a possible D gene (5 bases). V lost 0 bases, J lost 4 bases, and 16 bases lay in between. Germline V gives CDR1 LNHDA, CDR2 SQIVND (reference sequence). The CDR3 spans 17 residues. The CDR3 region is CASSIDYSSRVGNTIYF. The DNA of the CDR3 is TGTGCCAGTAGTATAGATTACAGTTCCAGGGTCGGAAACACCATATATTTT.

CDR3 nucleotide sequence: TGTGCCAGCAGTTTCCTAGCGGGAGACTACGAGCAGTACTTC. Encoded protein: CASSFLAGDYEQYF. The chain has TRBV28 and TRBJ2-7, with 10 bases matching TRBD2. Germline V gene sequence: CDR1 MDHEN, CDR2 SYDVKM. There are 14 residues in the CDR3. The J segment lost 3 bases and the V segment lost 3 bases, leaving 2 bases of the junction unmatched. Looking up the rest from reference TRBV28 and TRBJ2-7 gives the full variable domain: DVKVTQSSRYLVKRTGEKVFLECVQDMDHENMFWYRQDPGLGLRLIYFSYDVKMKEKGDIPEGYSVSREKKERFSLILESASTNQTSMYLCASSFLAGDYEQYFGPGTRLTVT.